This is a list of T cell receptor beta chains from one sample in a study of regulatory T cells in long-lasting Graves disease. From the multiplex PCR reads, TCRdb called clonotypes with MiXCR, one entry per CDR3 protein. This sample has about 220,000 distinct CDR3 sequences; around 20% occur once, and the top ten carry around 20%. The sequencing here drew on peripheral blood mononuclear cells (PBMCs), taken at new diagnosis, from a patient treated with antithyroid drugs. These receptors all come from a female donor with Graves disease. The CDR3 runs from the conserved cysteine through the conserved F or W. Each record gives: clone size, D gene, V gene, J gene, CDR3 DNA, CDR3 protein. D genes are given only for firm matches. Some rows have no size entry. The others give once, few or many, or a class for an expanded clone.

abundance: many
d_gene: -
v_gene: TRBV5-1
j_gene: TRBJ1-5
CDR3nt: TGCGCCAGCAGCTTGGCCGGGATTCCCACTCAGCCCCAGCATTTT
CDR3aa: CASSLAGIPTQPQHF

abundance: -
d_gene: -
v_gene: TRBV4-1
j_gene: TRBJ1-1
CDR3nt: TGCGCCAGCAGCCAAACCCGGAACACTGAAGCTTTCTTT
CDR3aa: CASSQTRNTEAFF

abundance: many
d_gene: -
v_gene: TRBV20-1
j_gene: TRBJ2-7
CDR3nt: TGCAGTGCTAGAGCTCGGCGGGCCCTCTCCTACGAGCAGTACTTC
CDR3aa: CSARARRALSYEQYF

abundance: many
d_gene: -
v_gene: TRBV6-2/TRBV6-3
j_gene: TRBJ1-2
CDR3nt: TGTGCCAGCAGTGACACGACAGCTCCCTATGGCTACACCTTC
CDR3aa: CASSDTTAPYGYTF

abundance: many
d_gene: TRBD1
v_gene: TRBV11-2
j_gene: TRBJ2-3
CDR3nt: TGTGCCAGCAGCTATAGGGGTACAGGGGCCACAGATACGCAGTATTTT
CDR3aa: CASSYRGTGATDTQYF

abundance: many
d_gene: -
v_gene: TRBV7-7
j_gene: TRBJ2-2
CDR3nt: TGTGCTAGCAGCTCCGCCACCGGGGAGCTGTTTTTT
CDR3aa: CASSSATGELFF

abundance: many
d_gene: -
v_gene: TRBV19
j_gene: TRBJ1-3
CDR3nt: TGTGCCACCACAGAGACCCTCTCTGGAAACACCATATATTTT
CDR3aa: CATTETLSGNTIYF

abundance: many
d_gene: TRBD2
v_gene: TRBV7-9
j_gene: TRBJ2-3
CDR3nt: TGTGCCAGCAGCAAGACTAGCGGGAGTATCCCAGATACGCAGTATTTT
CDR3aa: CASSKTSGSIPDTQYF

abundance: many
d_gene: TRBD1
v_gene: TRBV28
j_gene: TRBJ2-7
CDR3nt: TGTGCCAGCAGTAGACAGGGTTTGGACGAGCAGTACTTC
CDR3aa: CASSRQGLDEQYF

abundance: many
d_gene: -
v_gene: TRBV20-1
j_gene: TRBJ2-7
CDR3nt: TGCAGTGCCAGAGGGTACTACGAGCAGTACTTC
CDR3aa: CSARGYYEQYF

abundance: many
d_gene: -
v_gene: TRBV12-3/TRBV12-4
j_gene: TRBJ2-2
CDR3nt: TGTGCCAGCAGCCCCTTTAGTTGGTCTGGGAACACCGGGGAGCTGTTTTTT
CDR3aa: CASSPFSWSGNTGELFF

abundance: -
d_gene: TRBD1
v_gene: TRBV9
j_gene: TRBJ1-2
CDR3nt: TGTGCCAGCAGCGTAGATAGCAGCGGACAGGGAGAAAATGGCTACACCTTC
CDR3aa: CASSVDSSGQGENGYTF

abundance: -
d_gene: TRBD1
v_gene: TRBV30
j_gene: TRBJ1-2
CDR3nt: TGTGCCTGGAAACCGGGACAGGGTTCTAACTATGGCTACACCTTC
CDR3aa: CAWKPGQGSNYGYTF

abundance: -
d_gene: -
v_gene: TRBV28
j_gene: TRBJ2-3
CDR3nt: TGTGCCAGCAGTCCTCACATAGCGGCGAGCACAGATACGCAGTATTTT
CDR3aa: CASSPHIAASTDTQYF

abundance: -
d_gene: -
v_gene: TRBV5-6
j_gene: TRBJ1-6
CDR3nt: TGTGCCAGCAGCCGTTACCTACAGGGAGCAAGACCACCCCTCCACTTT
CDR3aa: CASSRYLQGARPPLHF

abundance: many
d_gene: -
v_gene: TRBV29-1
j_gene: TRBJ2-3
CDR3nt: TGCAGCGTTGTTGGTCAGGGCGGAACAGATACGCAGTATTTT
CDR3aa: CSVVGQGGTDTQYF

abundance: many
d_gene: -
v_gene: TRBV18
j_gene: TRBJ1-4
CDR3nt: TGTGCCAGCTCACTATTTCCGAGGACAGACGAAAAACTGTTTTTT
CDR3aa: CASSLFPRTDEKLFF

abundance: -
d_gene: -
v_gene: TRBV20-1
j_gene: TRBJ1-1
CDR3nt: TGCAGTGCTAGGTGGGGTTTAGGGAACACTGAAGCTTTCTTT
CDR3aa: CSARWGLGNTEAFF

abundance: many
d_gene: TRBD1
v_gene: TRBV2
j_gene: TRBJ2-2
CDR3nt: TGTGCCAGCAGCGGTACAAGGACAGGGATCGGGGAGCTGTTTTTT
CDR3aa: CASSGTRTGIGELFF

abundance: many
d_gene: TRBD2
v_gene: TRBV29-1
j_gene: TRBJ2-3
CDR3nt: TGCACCTTCCTAGCGGGGAGCACAGATACGCAGTATTTT
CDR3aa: CTFLAGSTDTQYF

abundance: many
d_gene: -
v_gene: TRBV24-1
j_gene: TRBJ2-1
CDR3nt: TGTGCCACCAGTGACATAGGGGGGAATGAGCAGTTCTTC
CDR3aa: CATSDIGGNEQFF

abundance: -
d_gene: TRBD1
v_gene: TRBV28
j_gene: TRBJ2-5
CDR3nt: TGTGCCAGCAGTTCCCCGACAGGGGGCGCGGGGGAGACCCAGTACTTC
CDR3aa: CASSSPTGGAGETQYF

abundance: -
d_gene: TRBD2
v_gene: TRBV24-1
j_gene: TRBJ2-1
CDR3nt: TGTGCCACCAGTGATCCCGGGACTAGCGGGAGGGCCGTCCATGAGCAGTTCTTC
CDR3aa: CATSDPGTSGRAVHEQFF

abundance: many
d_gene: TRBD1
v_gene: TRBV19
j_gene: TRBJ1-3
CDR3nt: TGTGCCAGTAGCTCCGGGACAGCATTGAGCTCTGGAAACACCATATATTTT
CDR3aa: CASSSGTALSSGNTIYF

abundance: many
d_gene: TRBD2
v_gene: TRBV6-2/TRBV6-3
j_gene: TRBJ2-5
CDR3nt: TGTGCCAGCAGTACCTCTTTACTAGCGGGCCAGGGGACCCAGTACTTC
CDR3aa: CASSTSLLAGQGTQYF

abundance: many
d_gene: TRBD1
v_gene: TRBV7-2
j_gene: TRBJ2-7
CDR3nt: TGTGCCAGCAGCCCCACCCGGGACAGGCTCTCCTACGAGCAGTACTTC
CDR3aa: CASSPTRDRLSYEQYF

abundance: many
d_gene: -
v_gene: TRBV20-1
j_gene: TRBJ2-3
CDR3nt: TGCAGTGCTAGAGGGGTAGACACAGATACGCAGTATTTT
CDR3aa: CSARGVDTDTQYF

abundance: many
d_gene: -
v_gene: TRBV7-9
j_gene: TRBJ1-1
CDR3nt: TGTGCCAGCAGCCGAGGTGGGGGTGCGGGCCACACTGGAGCTTTCTTT
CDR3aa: CASSRGGGAGHTGAFF

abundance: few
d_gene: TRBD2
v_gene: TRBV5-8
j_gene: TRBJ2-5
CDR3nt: TGTGCCAGCAGTACCGGGACTAGCGTACACCAAGAGACCCAGTACTTC
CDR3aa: CASSTGTSVHQETQYF

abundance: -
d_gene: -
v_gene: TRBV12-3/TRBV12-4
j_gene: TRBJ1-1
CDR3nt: TGTGCCAGCAGTTTATCAGGGGTCACTGGAGCTTTCTTT
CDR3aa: CASSLSGVTGAFF

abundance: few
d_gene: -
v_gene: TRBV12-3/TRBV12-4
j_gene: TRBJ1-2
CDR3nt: TGTGCCAGCAGTTTTGGGCAGCTTAACTATGGCTACACCTTC
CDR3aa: CASSFGQLNYGYTF

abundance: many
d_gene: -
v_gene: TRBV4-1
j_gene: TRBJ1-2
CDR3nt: TGCGCCAGCAGCCAAGGAACACAGACTAACTATGGCTACACCTTC
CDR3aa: CASSQGTQTNYGYTF

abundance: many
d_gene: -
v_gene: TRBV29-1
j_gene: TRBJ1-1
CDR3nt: TGCAGCGTTGTGCTTTCTAACACTGAAGCTTTCTTT
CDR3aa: CSVVLSNTEAFF

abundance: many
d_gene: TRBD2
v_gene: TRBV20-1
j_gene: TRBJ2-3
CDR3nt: TGCAGTGCTACGTATAGGGCGGGGGCTAGCGGGACCACAGATACGCAGTATTTT
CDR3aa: CSATYRAGASGTTDTQYF

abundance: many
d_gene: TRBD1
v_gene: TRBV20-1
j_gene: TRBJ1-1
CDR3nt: TGCAGTGCTAGAGATCGGCGTACCGGGACAGGGCATAACACTGAAGCTTTCTTT
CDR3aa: CSARDRRTGTGHNTEAFF

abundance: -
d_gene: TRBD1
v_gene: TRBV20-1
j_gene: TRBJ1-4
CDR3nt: TGCAGTGCTAGAGATCGGACAGGGGCTAATGAAAAACTGTTTTTT
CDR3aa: CSARDRTGANEKLFF

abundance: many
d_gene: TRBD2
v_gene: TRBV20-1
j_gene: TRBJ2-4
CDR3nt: TGCAGTGCCAGACTAGCGGGAGGGGGAAACATTCAGTACTTC
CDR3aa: CSARLAGGGNIQYF

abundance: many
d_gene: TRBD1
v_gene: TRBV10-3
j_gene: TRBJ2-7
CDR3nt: TGTGCCATCAGTGAGGCAGGGGGTAACGAGCAGTACTTC
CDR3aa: CAISEAGGNEQYF

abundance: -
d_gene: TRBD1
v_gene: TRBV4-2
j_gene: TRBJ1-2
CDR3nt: TGTGCCAGCAGCCCCCGACAGGGCACGTCAGCCACGGCCCCCGGCTACACCTTC
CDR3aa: CASSPRQGTSATAPGYTF

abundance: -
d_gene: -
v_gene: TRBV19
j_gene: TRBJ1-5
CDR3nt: TGTGCCAGTAACCAGTTATTGCGCAATCAGCCCCAGCATTTT
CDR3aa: CASNQLLRNQPQHF

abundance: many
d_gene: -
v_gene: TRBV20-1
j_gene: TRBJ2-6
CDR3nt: TGCAGTGCTAGTTCGGACAGCTCTGGGGCCAACGTCCTGACTTTC
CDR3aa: CSASSDSSGANVLTF

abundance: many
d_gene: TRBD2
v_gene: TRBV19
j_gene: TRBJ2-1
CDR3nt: TGTGCCAGTAGTCTAAGGAGACTGACTAGCGGGGGGAGCTCCTACAATGAGCAGTTCTTC
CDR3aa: CASSLRRLTSGGSSYNEQFF

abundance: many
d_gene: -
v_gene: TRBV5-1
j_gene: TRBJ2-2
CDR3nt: TGCGCCAGCAGAGGGGGAGGAAGAAACACCGGGGAGCTGTTTTTT
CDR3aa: CASRGGGRNTGELFF

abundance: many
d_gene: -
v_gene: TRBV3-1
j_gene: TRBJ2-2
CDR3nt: TGTGCCAGCATCGGGGAGGCCGGGGAGCTGTTTTTT
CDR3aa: CASIGEAGELFF

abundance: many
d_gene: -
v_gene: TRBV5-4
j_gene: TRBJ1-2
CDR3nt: TGTGCCAGCAATCGAGGGGGGACCTATGGCTACACCTTC
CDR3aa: CASNRGGTYGYTF

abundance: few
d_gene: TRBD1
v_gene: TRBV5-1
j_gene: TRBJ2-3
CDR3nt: TGCGCCAGCAGCTTGGGACAGGGGATGGATACGCAGTATTTT
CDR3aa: CASSLGQGMDTQYF

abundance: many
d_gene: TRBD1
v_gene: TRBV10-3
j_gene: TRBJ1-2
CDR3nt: TGTGCCATCAGTGAGTCAGGGGGCGCAGGGAGTGGAGGCTACACCTTC
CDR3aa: CAISESGGAGSGGYTF

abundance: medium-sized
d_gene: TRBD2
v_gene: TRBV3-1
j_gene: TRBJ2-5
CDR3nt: TGTGCCAGCAGCCAGGGGACTAGCGGGAGTGTAGGGTTGGAGACCCAGTACTTC
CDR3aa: CASSQGTSGSVGLETQYF

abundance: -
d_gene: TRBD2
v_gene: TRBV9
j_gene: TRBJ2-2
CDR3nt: TGTGCCAGCAGCGTAGAGGGGACTAGCGGGAGAGGCGCGAACACCGGGGAGCTGTTTTTT
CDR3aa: CASSVEGTSGRGANTGELFF

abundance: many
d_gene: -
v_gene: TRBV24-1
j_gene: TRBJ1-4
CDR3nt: TGTGCCACCAGTGACCCTCCTGGCGAAAAACTGTTTTTT
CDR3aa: CATSDPPGEKLFF

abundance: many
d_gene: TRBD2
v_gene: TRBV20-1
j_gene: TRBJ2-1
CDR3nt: TGCAGTGCTAGAGCCGAAGGGACTAGCGGGAGGGCGGGAAATGAGCAGTTCTTC
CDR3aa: CSARAEGTSGRAGNEQFF

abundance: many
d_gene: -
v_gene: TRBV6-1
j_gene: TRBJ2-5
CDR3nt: TGTGCCAGCAGGACAAGGGAAGAGACCCAGTACTTC
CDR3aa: CASRTREETQYF

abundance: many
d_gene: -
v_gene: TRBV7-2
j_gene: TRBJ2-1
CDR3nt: TGTGCCAGCAGACAGGGTTCCTACAATGAGCAGTTCTTC
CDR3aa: CASRQGSYNEQFF

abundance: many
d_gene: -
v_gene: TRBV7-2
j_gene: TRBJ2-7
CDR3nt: TGTGCCAGCAGCTCCCCCAGACTCGTATCATACTCCTACGAGCAGTACTTC
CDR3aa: CASSSPRLVSYSYEQYF

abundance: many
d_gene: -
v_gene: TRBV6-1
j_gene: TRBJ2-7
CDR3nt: TGTGCCAGCAGTGATAGTGCAGGGGACGAGCAGTACTTC
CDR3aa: CASSDSAGDEQYF

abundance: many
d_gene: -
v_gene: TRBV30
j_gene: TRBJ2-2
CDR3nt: TGTGCCTGGAGTAAGGGTTCCGGGGAGCTGTTTTTT
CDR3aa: CAWSKGSGELFF

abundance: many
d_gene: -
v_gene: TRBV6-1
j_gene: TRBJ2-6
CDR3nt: TGTGCCAGCAGCTTACGTTCTTTGAGCTCTGGGGCCAACGTCCTGACTTTC
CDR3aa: CASSLRSLSSGANVLTF

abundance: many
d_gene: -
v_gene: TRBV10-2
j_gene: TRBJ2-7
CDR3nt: TGCGCCAGCAGGGCATCCAGGGGTGACGAGCAGTACTTC
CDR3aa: CASRASRGDEQYF

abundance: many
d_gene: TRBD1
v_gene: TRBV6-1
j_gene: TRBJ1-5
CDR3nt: TGTGCCAGCAGCACCCCGGACAGGGGCAATCAGCCCCAGCATTTT
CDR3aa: CASSTPDRGNQPQHF